This T cell receptor beta chain appears in the sequencing data of a study of T cell responses to AZD1222 COVID-19 vaccine. Sequenced by immunoSEQ multiplex PCR; TCRdb stores in-frame clones only, minus some. Counted here are around 83,000 clones, around 92% occurring once; the ten biggest clones make up approximately 5.2%. CDR1 is KGHSH and CDR2 is LQKENI in the germline V gene. The CDR3 extends over 14 amino acids. V dropped 3 bases and J dropped 7 bases, with 13 bases sitting between them. This TCR derives from an adult in good health. The sequences come from peripheral blood, collected on day 0 of AZD1222 vaccination. The chain is built from TRBV18 and TRBJ2-1; TRBD1 might be the D (5 bases). DNA for the CDR3: TGTGCCAGCTCACCTGCCAGGGATTGGAATGAGCAGTTCTTC. Amino acid sequence: CASSPARDWNEQFF.